Here is one T cell receptor (beta chain) with its context. A single count supports this clonotype. The target of this receptor is not known. Base qualities are not provided; no much larger clone lies one nucleotide away. Support from one read is weak. The sample is drawn from a study of patients and donors after allogeneic stem cell transplantation (dated by TCRdb to 2020 to 2021). As encoded in the germline V gene, CDR1 is SGHTA while CDR2 is FQGNSA. V is reduced by 5 bases and J by 10 bases, leaving a spacing of 13 bases between them. From its cysteine to its phenylalanine, the CDR3 spans 12 amino acids. The DNA shown is the 36-base CDR3, in frame from base 1. The library was generated by RT-PCR. The reads were generated on a NextSeq 550. The public sequencing data were trimmed at Q25 with fastp and processed into clonotypes with MiXCR by TCRdb, which kept only in-frame beta chains. Rows are combined by CDR3 protein, so each entry shows the most common genes and DNA. Here the sample has approximately 98,000 distinct CDR3 sequences; approximately 35% occur a single time. Roughly 30% of the sample belongs to the ten largest clones.

The chain joins TRBV7-2 to TRBJ2-3; the D gene is possibly TRBD2, with 6 bases matching. The material sequenced was blood, either unsorted or a sorted T cell fraction (not recorded which). This receptor was taken from a human donor who was either an allogeneic HSCT recipient or a stem cell or donor lymphocyte infusion donor (not recorded which). It is not recorded whose cells these are; they may come from a transplant donor. The CDR3 has the sequence CASSPLRGAQYF. The nucleotides read TGTGCCAGCAGCCCCCTGCGGGGAGCGCAGTATTTT.